These 18 T cell receptor beta chains were all obtained from the same sample, sequenced in a study of PD-L1 blockade in urothelial cancer. Clones were read by immunoSEQ multiplex PCR, and TCRdb kept only the in-frame ones, dropping some. Of 35,000 to 45,000 clones detected, over 70% appear once; the ten largest clones hold about 4%. Here the sequenced sample was PBMCs, taken around atezolizumab (anti-PD-L1) treatment. Receptor source: a man in his sixties or seventies with urothelial cancer.

V and J are TRBV19 and TRBJ2-3; D remains ambiguous. Germline lookup yields CDR1 LNHDA and CDR2 SQIVND (reference sequence). This CDR3 spans 16 amino acids. V dropped 1 base and J dropped 2 bases, with 13 bases sitting between them. Here the CDR3 reads CASSIVTQAPTDTQYF. CDR3 sequence (DNA): TGTGCCAGTAGTATAGTCACCCAAGCCCCCACAGATACGCAGTATTTT. Filled out from reference TRBV19 and TRBJ2-3, the complete variable domain reads DGGITQSPKYLFRKEGQNVTLSCEQNLNHDAMYWYRQDPGQGLRLIYYSQIVNDFQKGDIAEGYSVSREKKESFPLTVTSAQKNPTAFYLCASSIVTQAPTDTQYFGPGTRLTVL.

This clone occurred once. CDR3 nucleotides: TGTGCCAGCTCGAGGGCAGGCAACACTGAAGCTTTCTTT. Its translation is CASSRAGNTEAFF. V is TRBV7-2 and J is TRBJ1-1, with D unclear. CDR1 SGHTA and CDR2 FQGNSA come from the germline V gene. The CDR3 has 13 amino acids. The V end was cut by 8 bases, the J end by 2 bases, with 12 bases between.

J is TRBJ1-6 and V is TRBV6-6; 7 positions agree with TRBD1. The CDR3 is made up of 15 amino acids. The V segment lost 5 bases and the J segment 7 bases; nucleotides outside the gene matches: 8. From germline, CDR1 is MNHNY and CDR2 SVGAGI (reference sequence). The CDR3 DNA reads TGTGCCAGCAGTGGGACGGGACAGATGAATTCACCCCTCCACTTT. Protein sequence: CASSGTGQMNSPLHF.

The chain uses TRBV27 and TRBJ1-1; TRBD1 matches 7 bases. Germline V gives CDR1 MNHEY, CDR2 SMNVEV (reference sequence). This CDR3 is built from 16 residues. V was clipped by 4 bases and J by 3 bases; unmatched bases: 11. The chain's CDR3 is CASSSNRGLGYTEAFF. The CDR3 nucleotides are TGTGCCAGCAGTTCCAACAGGGGTCTCGGCTACACTGAAGCTTTCTTT.

This rearrangement joins TRBV6-6 to TRBJ2-2, with D maybe TRBD1 (6 bases). With 6 bases removed from V and 1 base from J, the gap between germline ends came to 9 bases. CDR3 size: 14 residues. Germline V gene data show CDR1 as MNHNY and CDR2 as SVGAGI (reference sequence). CDR3 protein: CASRQTGNTGELFF. As DNA, the CDR3 is TGTGCCAGCAGGCAGACAGGGAACACCGGGGAGCTGTTTTTT.

The rearrangement links TRBV6-1 to TRBJ2-4; 8 bases match TRBD1. V lost 4 bases to trimming and J lost 6 bases; unmatched junction nucleotides: 11. The CDR3 is 16 residues long. Germline V gene data show CDR1 as MNHNS and CDR2 as SASEGT. The CDR3 DNA is TGTGCCAGCAGTGCGGTACAGGGGGGTGGGGGAAACATTCAGTACTTC. Translation gives CASSAVQGGGGNIQYF.

V usage is TRBV5-1 and J usage is TRBJ2-1; 9 bases match TRBD2. CDR1 and CDR2 from the germline V gene are SGHRS and YFSETQ. The CDR3 runs 17 residues. The V and J ends lost 0 bases and 6 bases, in that order; junction bases with no gene match: 10. The CDR3 region is CASSLAPVREGGNEQFF. The CDR3 DNA is TGCGCCAGCAGCTTGGCCCCAGTGCGGGAGGGGGGCAATGAGCAGTTCTTC.

The gene calls are TRBV7-9 and TRBJ1-2; maybe TRBD1 (6 bases). V lost 6 bases, J lost 4 bases, and 12 bases lay in between. The CDR3 runs 13 residues. Germline loops: CDR1 SEHNR, CDR2 FQNEAQ (reference sequence). CDR3 region: CASSEQGAYGYTF. CDR3 nucleotides: TGTGCCAGCAGTGAACAGGGTGCCTATGGCTACACCTTC.

This chain uses TRBV7-3 with TRBJ2-3, with D tentatively TRBD1 (5 bases). Germline assignment: CDR1 SGHTA and CDR2 FQGTGA. Trimming pared 4 bases from V and 0 bases from J, leaving 8 bases between. The CDR3 extends over 14 amino acids. The CDR3 DNA follows: TGTGCCAGCAGCTGGGGCGGTAGCACAGATACGCAGTATTTT. This sequence encodes CASSWGGSTDTQYF.

The genes are TRBV6-1 and TRBJ1-5; the match to TRBD1 covers 7 bases. Germline values: CDR1 MNHNS, CDR2 SASEGT. Germline trimming cut 7 bases from V and 2 bases from J; bases unmatched to any gene: 8. CDR3 length: 15 residues. In nucleotides, the CDR3 is TGTGCCAGCACTATGACAGGGTGGGGCAATCAGCCCCAGCATTTT. As protein: CASTMTGWGNQPQHF.

The V call is TRBV27, the J call TRBJ2-1, with D perhaps TRBD1 (6 bases). V gave up 1 base and J gave up 5 bases, with 9 bases separating them. The CDR3 covers 14 residues. CDR1 and CDR2 from the germline V gene are MNHEY and SMNVEV (reference sequence). The CDR3 bases are TGTGCCAGCAGTTTATGGGGGCTAGACAATGAGCAGTTCTTC. It encodes CASSLWGLDNEQFF.

The chain has TRBV18 and TRBJ1-1; 8 bases line up with TRBD1. The CDR3 extends over 15 amino acids. CDR1 is KGHSH, CDR2 LQKENI, per germline. The J segment lost 4 bases and the V segment lost 4 bases, leaving 8 bases of the junction unmatched. CDR3 DNA sequence: TGTGCCAGCTCACTGGACAGGGCGGGATTCACTGAAGCTTTCTTT. Translation gives CASSLDRAGFTEAFF.

The sample holds a few counts of this clone. The chain has TRBV30 and TRBJ1-6, with 7 bases that match TRBD1. The V gene's germline CDR1 is GTSNPN and CDR2 SVGIG (reference sequence). This CDR3 has 16 residues. The J segment lost 4 bases and the V segment lost 5 bases, leaving 11 bases of the junction unmatched. CDR3 coding DNA: TGTGCCTGGGGCACGTACGGGACAGATTATAATTCACCCCTCCACTTT. Translating gives CAWGTYGTDYNSPLHF.

This chain joins TRBV2 and TRBJ1-6, with D possibly being TRBD1 (6 bases). V dropped 3 bases and J dropped 7 bases, with 7 bases sitting between them. The CDR3 sequence is 13 residues long. CDR1 is SNHLY, CDR2 FYNNEI, per germline. This CDR3 is CASSEDRNSPLHF. The CDR3 DNA follows: TGTGCCAGCAGTGAGGACAGAAATTCACCCCTCCACTTT.

The chain uses TRBV7-9 and TRBJ2-1; tentatively, D is TRBD1 (5 bases). Germline-derived CDR1 and CDR2 are SEHNR and FQNEAQ (reference sequence). This CDR3 is built from 13 residues. The V end was cut by 6 bases, the J end by 7 bases, with 13 bases between. The CDR3 region is CASRRLGANEQFF. CDR3 in DNA: TGTGCCAGCAGACGACTTGGGGCGAATGAGCAGTTCTTC.

In the case of this clone: The sample holds other DNA sequences that translate to the same CDR3. The chain links TRBV5-1 to TRBJ1-1; D is uncertain. The CDR3 has 14 residues. V lost 0 bases, J lost 1 base, and 7 bases lay in between. Germline V CDR1 and CDR2: SGHRS, YFSETQ. DNA of the CDR3: TGCGCCAGCAGCTTGGGGGCGGGGAACACTGAAGCTTTCTTT. Translation gives CASSLGAGNTEAFF.

The chain's CDR3 is CASSPKPGGITGELFF. CDR3 in DNA: TGTGCCAGCAGCCCGAAACCGGGAGGTATCACCGGGGAGCTGTTTTTT. This chain links TRBV7-3 with TRBJ2-2; 7 bases agree with TRBD2. V trimming: 5 bases; J trimming: 4 bases; junction bases outside the gene matches: 10. Per germline, CDR1 SGHTA and CDR2 FQGTGA. There are 16 residues in the CDR3.

This clone came up once. This sequence joins TRBV27 and TRBJ2-7; the D is unclear. This CDR3 comprises 13 residues. The germline gives CDR1 MNHEY, CDR2 SMNVEV (reference sequence). Between the trimmed V and J ends, which lost 3 bases and 3 bases, there was a span of 9 bases. The CDR3 loop reads CASSLSSVYEQYF. In DNA, the CDR3 is TGTGCCAGCAGTTTGTCATCGGTCTACGAGCAGTACTTC.